Only one count was recorded for the clone carrying this T cell receptor (beta chain). Trimming took 3 bases from V and 0 from J; bases not matched to a gene: 5. The CDR3 is 17 residues long. This record comes from a study of CD8 T cells in Susac syndrome. TCR beta was sequenced from blood CD8+ and CD4+ T cells. Treatment-naive patients with stable or active relapsing-remitting disease were the multiple sclerosis controls. cDNA came from around 0.5 to 1 ug RNA primed by random hexamers. Amplification of TCR beta CDR3 used immunoSEQ multiplex PCR across 54 Vbeta and 13 Jbeta. TCRdb analysed the immunoSEQ multiplex PCR reads with MiXCR anew, one entry per CDR3 protein. The sample holds hundreds of thousands of distinct CDR3 sequences, more than 80% seen once.

This sequence joins TRBV12-3 or TRBV12-4 and TRBJ2-3, with TRBD2 identical over 11 bases. Sequenced material: CD8+ T cells from PBMCs. The sequence was collected from a human donor with multiple sclerosis. In DNA form, the CDR3 reads TGTGCCAGCAGTTTCCCGACTAGCGGGATGAGCACAGATACGCAGTATTTT. Encoded protein: CASSFPTSGMSTDTQYF.